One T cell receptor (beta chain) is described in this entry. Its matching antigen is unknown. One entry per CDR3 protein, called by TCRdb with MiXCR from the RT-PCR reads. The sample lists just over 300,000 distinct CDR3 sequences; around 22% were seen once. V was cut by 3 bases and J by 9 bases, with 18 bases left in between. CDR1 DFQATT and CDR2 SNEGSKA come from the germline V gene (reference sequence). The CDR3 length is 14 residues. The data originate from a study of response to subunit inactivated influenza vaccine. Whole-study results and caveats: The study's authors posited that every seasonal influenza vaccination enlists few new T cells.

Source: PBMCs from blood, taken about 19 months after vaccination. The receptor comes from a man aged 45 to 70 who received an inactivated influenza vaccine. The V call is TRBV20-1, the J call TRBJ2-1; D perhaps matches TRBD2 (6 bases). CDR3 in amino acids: CSASQGLSLGEQFF. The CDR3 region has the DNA TGCAGTGCTAGCCAAGGACTAAGTTTGGGTGAGCAGTTCTTC.